The 27 T cell receptor beta chains below were found in one sample sequenced in a study of identical twins. TCRdb passed the 5' RACE reads through MiXCR, listing each CDR3 protein once. This sample has 1.5 million to 2 million distinct CDR3 sequences; more than 30% occur once, and the top ten carry 0.25% to 0.3%. Input material: cord blood. The source is a newborn girl in good health.

The rearrangement joins TRBV29-1 to TRBJ1-2, with D hard to call. Germline V gene lookup returns CDR1 SQVTM and CDR2 ANQGSEA. The length of the CDR3 is 12 residues. V lost 4 bases and J 5 bases, leaving 11 bases between the germline ends. CDR3 coding DNA: TGCAGCGTTGCGGCCGCTAGGTATGGCTACACCTTC. This codes for CSVAAARYGYTF.

This clonotype was seen a handful of times. The V call is TRBV27, the J call TRBJ1-3; D is undetermined. Germline lookup yields CDR1 MNHEY and CDR2 SMNVEV (reference sequence). V was clipped by 0 bases and J by 0 bases, with 3 bases between them. This CDR3 comprises 14 residues. CDR3 loop: CASSLSSSGNTIYF. In nucleotides, the CDR3 is TGTGCCAGCAGTTTATCTAGCTCTGGAAACACCATATATTTT.

The rearrangement joins TRBV11-2 to TRBJ2-7; no reliable D call. In germline, CDR1 is SGHAT, CDR2 FQNNGV. Trimming shortened V by 5 bases and J by 2 bases, and 16 bases separated the two germline ends. The CDR3 is 15 residues long. CDR3 sequence reads: CASSQWTAVPYEQYF. The CDR3 DNA reads as TGTGCCAGCAGCCAATGGACGGCGGTTCCCTACGAGCAGTACTTC. Full variable domain (outside the CDR3, taken from reference TRBV11-2 and TRBJ2-7): EAGVAQSPRYKIIEKRQSVAFWCNPISGHATLYWYQQILGQGPKLLIQFQNNGVVDDSQLPKDRFSAERLKGVDSTLKIQPAKLEDSAVYLCASSQWTAVPYEQYFGPGTRLTVT.

The chain joins TRBV10-3 to TRBJ1-2; D gene ambiguous. This CDR3 region has 12 residues. Germline V lookup: CDR1 ENHRY, CDR2 SYGVKD. The germline V and J ends were trimmed by 6 bases and 1 base, with 6 bases remaining between them. CDR3 sequence: CAIRGNNYGYTF. Written as DNA, the CDR3 is TGTGCCATCAGGGGCAATAACTATGGCTACACCTTC.

The J gene is TRBJ2-3, the V gene TRBV28, with D uncertain. From germline, CDR1 is MDHEN and CDR2 SYDVKM. V shed 7 bases and J shed 0 bases, with 11 bases lying between them. The CDR3 loop spans 14 amino acids. Written as DNA, the CDR3 is TGTGCCAGCATTACAGCTACTAGCACAGATACGCAGTATTTT. It codes for CASITATSTDTQYF.

The rearrangement joins TRBV20-1 to TRBJ2-5; D is unclear. The CDR3 has 14 residues. Germline loops: CDR1 DFQATT, CDR2 SNEGSKA (reference sequence). Trimming stripped 3 bases from V and 5 bases from J, with 16 bases between. The CDR3: CSASKASARETQYF. The CDR3 bases are TGCAGTGCTAGTAAGGCCTCAGCAAGGGAGACCCAGTACTTC.

This chain connects TRBV28 to TRBJ2-5, with 9 positions matching TRBD2. This CDR3 contains 16 residues. Germline V CDR1 and CDR2: MDHEN, SYDVKM. Unmatched junction bases numbered 20, after V lost 7 bases and J lost 11 bases. Here the CDR3 reads CASTNSPGLATYGQYF. CDR3 DNA: TGTGCCAGCACCAACTCTCCGGGACTAGCTACCTACGGGCAGTACTTC.

This chain links TRBV20-1 with TRBJ1-1; possibly TRBD1 for D (6 bases). CDR3 length equals 15 residues. Per germline, CDR1 DFQATT and CDR2 SNEGSKA (reference sequence). Deletions cut 6 bases from V and 0 bases from J, with 17 bases between. The chain's CDR3 is CSAGPGTRMNTEAFF. The CDR3 DNA reads as TGCAGTGCCGGTCCCGGGACAAGAATGAACACTGAAGCTTTCTTT.

The chain couples TRBV2 to TRBJ2-4; D possibly corresponds to TRBD1 (6 bases). Judging by the DNA end, TRBJ2-5 fits better; the J call may be wrong. CDR1 is SNHLY and CDR2 is FYNNEI in the germline V gene. The CDR3 has 15 residues. The CDR3 sequence is CASSEIGAGGKTQYF. The CDR3 DNA is TGTGCCAGCAGTGAAATAGGGGCTGGGGGCAAGACCCAGTACTTC.

CDR3 in DNA: TGTGCTAGTGGCAACAGGGGGAATACGCAGTATTTT. This translates into CASGNRGNTQYF. The chain carries TRBV12-5 and TRBJ2-3; 8 bases fit TRBD1. This CDR3 spans 12 amino acids. The germline V gene has CDR1 LGHNT and CDR2 FRNRAP. Trimming removed 6 bases from V and 7 bases from J; junction bases left unmatched: 3.

This chain connects TRBV5-1 to TRBJ1-2; 9 nucleotides line up with TRBD1. Germline V gene lookup returns CDR1 SGHRS and CDR2 YFSETQ. Trimming took 0 bases from V and 6 from J; bases not matched to a gene: 6. This CDR3 has 15 amino acids. CDR3 protein: CASSLAYRGPNGYTF. CDR3 nucleotides: TGCGCCAGCAGCTTGGCCTACAGGGGGCCAAATGGCTACACCTTC.

The V and J genes are TRBV12-3 or TRBV12-4 and TRBJ2-7, with 10 bases fitting TRBD2. The trim removed 6 bases at V and 5 bases at J, leaving 4 bases unmatched. The CDR3 runs 13 residues. The CDR3: CASSSLAGDEQYF. In DNA form, the CDR3 reads TGTGCCAGCAGCTCCCTAGCGGGGGACGAGCAGTACTTC.

This clonotype was counted only a few times. This chain uses TRBV4-1 with TRBJ2-1; no firm D call. V shed 1 base and J shed 2 bases, with 9 bases lying between them. Germline V gives CDR1 MGHRA, CDR2 YSYEKL. The CDR3 is 15 residues long. CDR3 bases: TGCGCCAGCAGCCAAGCTCTCTGGGCCTACAATGAGCAGTTCTTC. This sequence encodes CASSQALWAYNEQFF.

The chain recombines TRBV5-1 with TRBJ2-3; 9 bases are a match to TRBD2. Trimming took 2 bases from V and 4 from J; bases not matched to a gene: 8. CDR1 SGHRS and CDR2 YFSETQ come from the germline V gene. The CDR3 is 16 residues long. CDR3 DNA sequence: TGCGCCAGCAGCTTCCTAGCGGGGTGGGGCGCAGATACGCAGTATTTT. Its protein is CASSFLAGWGADTQYF.

The count of this clonotype is one. The chain recombines TRBV7-9 with TRBJ2-2; TRBD1 agrees at 8 bases. This CDR3 has 14 amino acids. V lost 5 bases and J lost 5; bases outside the gene matches: 4. Per germline, CDR1 SEHNR and CDR2 FQNEAQ (reference sequence). The CDR3 region has the DNA TGTGCCAGCAGCGAGGACAGGGTAACCGGGGAGCTGTTTTTT. This gives the protein CASSEDRVTGELFF.

The chain uses TRBV29-1 and TRBJ2-1; the D gene is possibly TRBD2 (5 bases). Germline CDR1 SQVTM, CDR2 ANQGSEA. This CDR3 has 11 amino acids. Trimming left V 4 bases short and J 12 bases short, with 13 bases between. CDR3 nucleotide sequence: TGCAGCGTTGGGGTACGGGATGGGCAGTTCTTC. It yields the protein CSVGVRDGQFF.

This sequence joins TRBV20-1 and TRBJ2-7; 11 nucleotides line up with TRBD2. Germline V CDR1 and CDR2: DFQATT, SNEGSKA (reference sequence). This CDR3 spans 19 amino acids. The J segment lost 1 base and the V segment lost 5 bases, leaving 19 bases of the junction unmatched. CDR3 bases: TGCAGTGCTCGCAGACAACGTACTAGCGGGGGCCTCTATTCCTACGAGCAGTACTTC. This encodes CSARRQRTSGGLYSYEQYF.

This chain uses TRBV10-3 with TRBJ2-1; tentatively, D is TRBD2 (5 bases). This CDR3 comprises 16 residues. The germline CDR1 and CDR2 sequences are ENHRY and SYGVKD. Trimming took off 2 bases at V and 0 bases at J, with 11 bases between the two ends. DNA of the CDR3: TGTGCCATCAGTGAGGGTCGGGGTAGCTCCTACAATGAGCAGTTCTTC. Translation gives CAISEGRGSSYNEQFF.

This clonotype was seen repeatedly, ten times or more. The chain has TRBV7-9 and TRBJ1-2; D perhaps matches TRBD1 (5 bases). The CDR3 totals 14 residues. CDR1 and CDR2 (germline): SEHNR, FQNEAQ (reference sequence). V lost 3 bases, J lost 3 bases, and 11 bases lay in between. CDR3 residues: CASSFGDSHYGYTF. The CDR3 nucleotides are TGTGCCAGCAGCTTCGGTGACAGTCACTATGGCTACACCTTC.

This clonotype has a handful of counts. The chain uses TRBV18 and TRBJ2-1; D remains unclear. Germline CDR1 is KGHSH and CDR2 is LQKENI. V was clipped by 3 bases and J by 6 bases, with 12 bases between them. The CDR3 is 14 amino acids. CDR3: CASSPLPLINEQFF. DNA of the CDR3: TGTGCCAGCTCACCCCTTCCCCTAATCAATGAGCAGTTCTTC.

On this clonotype itself: The CDR3 ends on some other residue instead of the conserved phenylalanine or tryptophan, so this is likely a read error. The chain has TRBV4-1 and TRBJ1-6, with 8 positions matching TRBD1. The J segment lost 7 bases and the V segment lost 3 bases, leaving 5 bases of the junction unmatched. CDR1 is MGHRA, CDR2 YSYEKL, per germline. There are 15 residues in the CDR3. CDR3 loop: CASSHADRVNSPLHV. DNA of the CDR3: TGCGCCAGCAGCCATGCGGACAGGGTGAATTCACCCCTCCACGTT.

This sequence joins TRBV10-3 and TRBJ1-4; tentative D call: TRBD1 (5 bases). With 3 bases removed from V and 8 bases from J, the gap between germline ends came to 10 bases. Germline values: CDR1 ENHRY, CDR2 SYGVKD. This CDR3 has 13 amino acids. The CDR3 sequence: CAISEGREEKLFF. DNA of the CDR3: TGTGCCATCAGTGAAGGCAGGGAAGAAAAACTGTTTTTT.

The V and J genes are TRBV24-1 and TRBJ2-1; weak D call: TRBD2 (6 bases). The V end lost 2 bases, the J end lost 7 bases, and 17 bases lay between the germline ends. The CDR3 runs to 16 residues. Per the germline V gene, CDR1 is KGHDR and CDR2 is SFDVKD. CDR3 nucleotide sequence: TGTGCCACCAGTGATTCCCGACTAGGCGGCTTGAATGAGCAGTTCTTC. Translating gives CATSDSRLGGLNEQFF.

This clonotype was seen more than once but under ten times. The J gene is TRBJ1-1, the V gene TRBV29-1; D remains unclear. CDR1 and CDR2 from the germline V gene are SQVTM and ANQGSEA. With 4 bases removed from V and 3 bases from J, the gap between germline ends came to 12 bases. This CDR3 comprises 13 residues. The CDR3 region is CSVGAAGYTEAFF. In nucleotides, the CDR3 is TGCAGCGTTGGGGCAGCGGGGTACACTGAAGCTTTCTTT.

This clonotype occurred a few times. V usage is TRBV5-1 and J usage is TRBJ1-6; no clear D. The germline CDR1 and CDR2 sequences are SGHRS and YFSETQ. This CDR3 contains 16 residues. V lost 4 bases, J lost 7 bases, and 18 bases lay in between. This CDR3 reads CASSLPAPSGNSPLHF. DNA of the CDR3: TGCGCCAGCAGCCTCCCGGCACCTTCGGGCAATTCACCCCTCCACTTT.

This CDR3 reads CSVVPSGRRADTQYF. DNA for the CDR3: TGCAGCGTTGTTCCTAGCGGGAGGCGCGCAGATACGCAGTATTTT. The genes are TRBV29-1 and TRBJ2-3; TRBD2 aligns across 11 bases. The V and J ends lost 4 bases and 4 bases, in that order; junction bases with no gene match: 7. Per the germline V gene, CDR1 is SQVTM and CDR2 is ANQGSEA. The CDR3 has 15 residues.

This clonotype was counted a few times. The chain uses TRBV20-1 and TRBJ1-1; possible D gene TRBD1, 6 bases. The CDR3 extends over 13 amino acids. CDR1 and CDR2 from the germline V gene are DFQATT and SNEGSKA (reference sequence). V lost 5 bases and J 8 bases, leaving 18 bases between the germline ends. CDR3 sequence: CSASQDSSTEAFF. As DNA, the CDR3 is TGCAGTGCTTCCCAGGACAGCTCCACCGAAGCTTTCTTT.